This T cell receptor beta chain was recovered during a study of monozygotic twins with inflammatory bowel disease. General observations from the study: The analysis failed to separate different T cell subtypes. By inverse Simpson index, TCRbeta diversity was lower in IBD patients than in healthy co-twins.

Reanalyzing the 5' RACE reads, TCRdb keeps one entry per CDR3 protein, without DNA. This repertoire includes some 330,000 distinct CDR3 sequences. Germline CDR1 reads SGHTA; CDR2 reads FQGNSA. The CDR3 covers 16 residues. Comment on this clonotype: The target antigen is unknown.

This sequence originates from a human donor with ulcerative colitis or Crohn's disease, or a healthy co-twin of an affected twin (not recorded which). The sequencing sample was made of blood. The chain joins TRBV7-2 to TRBJ2-7; the TCRdb call, TRBD2, lacks DNA for checking. CDR3 in amino acids: CASSYQLAGGSNEQYF.